Shown below are 10 T cell receptor beta chains from a single sample sequenced in a study of CXCR3-negative and CXCR3-positive naive CD8 T cells. The TRB libraries of cDNA were built by UMI-labeled 5' RACE. TCRdb re-called the 5' RACE reads and shows each CDR3 protein once, DNA omitted. Its table records about 130,000 distinct CDR3 sequences. Material for sequencing was naive CXCR3- CD8+ T cells from blood. The subset is: CD45RO-CCR7+CD27+CD95- naive CD8+ T cells lacking CXCR3 (TNR3-). These receptors came from a human donor in good health. Some clones in this sample may be carry-over from other donors' samples.

This rearrangement joins TRBV20-1 to TRBJ2-7. The CDR3 is 13 residues long. Germline lookup yields CDR1 DFQATT and CDR2 SNEGSKA (reference sequence). The CDR3 sequence is CSASAGTFYEQYF.

The chain couples TRBV20-1 to TRBJ1-1; TCRdb designates TRBD1, a call that cannot be tested without DNA. The V gene's germline CDR1 is DFQATT and CDR2 SNEGSKA (reference sequence). CDR3 length equals 13 residues. CDR3 amino acids: CSTEQGGYTEAFF.

V is TRBV28 and J is TRBJ1-4; TCRdb proposes TRBD1, but this gene call is untestable without DNA. The CDR3 runs 19 residues. CDR1 is MDHEN and CDR2 is SYDVKM in the germline V gene. The CDR3 loop is CASSSYPGSGFSTNEKLFF.

V is TRBV20-1 and J is TRBJ1-2; TCRdb outputs TRBD1, but without DNA this stays unchecked. The germline gives CDR1 DFQATT, CDR2 SNEGSKA (reference sequence). The CDR3 covers 13 residues. CDR3 loop: CSANARTGYGYTF.

This chain uses TRBV4-1 with TRBJ2-3; TCRdb lists TRBD2, though no DNA is available to test this call. The CDR3 has 18 amino acids. CDR1 MGHRA and CDR2 YSYEKL come from the germline V gene. The CDR3 sequence is CASSKGTSGGRSTDTQYF.

The chain uses TRBV7-9 and TRBJ2-5. CDR1 and CDR2 (germline): SEHNR, FQNEAQ (reference sequence). The CDR3 is 13 amino acids. The chain's CDR3 is CASSPEDRETQYF. Based on the CDR3 plus reference TRBV7-9 and TRBJ2-5, the full variable domain is DTGVSQNPRHKITKRGQNVTFRCDPISEHNRLYWYRQTLGQGPEFLTYFQNEAQLEKSRLLSDRFSAERPKGSFSTLEIQRTEQGDSAMYLCASSPEDRETQYFGPGTRLLVL.

This CDR3 reads CASCPWGPSYEQYF. The chain combines TRBV6-2 or TRBV6-3 with TRBJ2-7; TCRdb lists TRBD1, though no DNA is available to test this call. The CDR3 is 14 amino acids. Germline CDR1 reads MNHEY; CDR2 reads SVGEGT.

This rearrangement joins TRBV10-3 to TRBJ1-1; TCRdb picks TRBD1, but there is no DNA to check that call. Germline CDR1 ENHRY, CDR2 SYGVKD. The CDR3 is 16 residues long. The CDR3 loop is CAIPWTGNCCAAMAFF.

The genes are TRBV4-3 and TRBJ2-7; lacking DNA, the TRBD1 call made by TCRdb goes unchecked. The CDR3 covers 15 residues. The germline V gene has CDR1 LGHNA and CDR2 YSLEER. The CDR3 is CASSQAGQGAYEQYF.

The J gene is TRBJ2-2, the V gene TRBV4-1; TCRdb reports TRBD1, a call that lacks DNA to check it against. Per germline, CDR1 MGHRA and CDR2 YSYEKL. This CDR3 has 16 amino acids. CDR3 loop: CASSPTGGGRTGELFF.